This TCR beta chain was captured in a study of T cell responses to AZD1222 COVID-19 vaccine. Trimming took 5 bases from V and 2 from J, leaving 10 bases between them. There are 14 residues in the CDR3. The V gene's germline CDR1 is MGHRA and CDR2 YSYEKL. Findings of the study overall: Spike-specific TCR breadth and depth both grew after two AZD1222 doses.

Turning to this clone: Its antigen remains unknown.

Using immunoSEQ multiplex PCR, the repertoire was profiled, and TCRdb retains in-frame clones only, with some absent. The table records approximately 140,000 clones, about 91% of them present only once. The TCR sequence derives from an adult in good health. The V and J genes are TRBV4-1 and TRBJ1-3; a weak D match, TRBD1 (5 bases). This sample comprised peripheral blood, obtained on day 0 of AZD1222 vaccination. Here the CDR3 DNA reads TGCGCCAGCAGCACGGGGGTGGCTGGAAACACCATATATTTT. It is translated as CASSTGVAGNTIYF.